The clone carrying this TCR beta chain came up many times. The antigen remains unidentified. The sample originates from a study of T cells after yellow fever vaccination. General study findings and limits: Highly abundant clonotypes carried over from the bulk population could end up in FACS-sorted repertoires as contaminants. Booster samples showed a return of most primary-vaccination clones (about 97% CD4, approximately 85% CD8).

CDR3 length: 14 amino acids. Losses at the gene ends were 4 bases for V and 0 bases for J; bases not matched to a gene: 2. Looked up from germline, CDR1 is LGHNA and CDR2 is YSLEER. TCRdb re-called the 5' RACE reads with MiXCR, one entry per CDR3 protein. The sample has around 50,000 distinct CDR3 sequences, less than 9% seen once. The sequenced sample was CD8+ T cells sorted from PBMCs, obtained around 14 days after the first yellow fever vaccination. The V gene is TRBV4-3, the J gene TRBJ2-7; TRBD2 matches 8 bases. The source is a man aged 18 to 35 who received the YFV17D yellow fever vaccine. The CDR3 DNA reads as TGCGCCAGCAGCCCAGCGGGGGACTCCTACGAGCAGTACTTC. Protein: CASSPAGDSYEQYF.